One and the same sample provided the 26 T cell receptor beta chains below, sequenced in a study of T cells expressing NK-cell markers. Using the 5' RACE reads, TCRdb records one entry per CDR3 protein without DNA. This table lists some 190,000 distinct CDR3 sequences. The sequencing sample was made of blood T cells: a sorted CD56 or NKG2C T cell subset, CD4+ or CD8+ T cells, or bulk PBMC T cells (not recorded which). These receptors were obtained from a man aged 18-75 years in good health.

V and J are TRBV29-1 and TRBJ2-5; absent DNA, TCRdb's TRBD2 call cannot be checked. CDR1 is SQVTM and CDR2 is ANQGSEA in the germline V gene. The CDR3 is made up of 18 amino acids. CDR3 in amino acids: CSVDAGQAISGGHETQYF.

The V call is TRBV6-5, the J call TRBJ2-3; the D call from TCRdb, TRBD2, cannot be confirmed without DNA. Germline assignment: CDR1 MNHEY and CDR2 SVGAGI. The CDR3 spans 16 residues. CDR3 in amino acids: CASSYSPSGNTDTQYF.

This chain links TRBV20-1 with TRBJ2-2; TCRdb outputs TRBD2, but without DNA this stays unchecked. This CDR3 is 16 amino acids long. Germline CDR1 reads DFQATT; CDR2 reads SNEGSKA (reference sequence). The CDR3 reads CSARDRRLAGTGELFF.

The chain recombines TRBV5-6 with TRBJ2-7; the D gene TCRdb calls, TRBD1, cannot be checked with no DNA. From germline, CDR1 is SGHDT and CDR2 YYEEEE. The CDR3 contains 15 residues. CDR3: CASSLGQGAFYEQYF.

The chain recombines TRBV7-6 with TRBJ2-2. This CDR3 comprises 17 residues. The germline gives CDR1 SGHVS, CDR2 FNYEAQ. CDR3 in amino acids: CASSAPRGSRGTGELFF.

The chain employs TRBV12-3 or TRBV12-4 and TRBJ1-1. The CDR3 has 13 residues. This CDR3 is CASTTNLHTEAFF.

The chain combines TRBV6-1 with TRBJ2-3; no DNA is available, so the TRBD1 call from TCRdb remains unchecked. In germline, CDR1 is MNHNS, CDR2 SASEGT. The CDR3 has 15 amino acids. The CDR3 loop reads CASSETGGETDTQYF.

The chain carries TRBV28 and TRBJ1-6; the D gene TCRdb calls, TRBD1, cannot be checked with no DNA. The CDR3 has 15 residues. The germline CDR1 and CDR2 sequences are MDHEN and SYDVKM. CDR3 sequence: CASRHRDRHNSPLHF.

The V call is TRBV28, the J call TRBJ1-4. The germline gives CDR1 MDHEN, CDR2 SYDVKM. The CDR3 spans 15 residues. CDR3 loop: CASRGGRQQYEKLFF. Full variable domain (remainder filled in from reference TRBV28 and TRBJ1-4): DVKVTQSSRYLVKRTGEKVFLECVQDMDHENMFWYRQDPGLGLRLIYFSYDVKMKEKGDIPEGYSVSREKKERFSLILESASTNQTSMYLCASRGGRQQYEKLFFGSGTQLSVL.

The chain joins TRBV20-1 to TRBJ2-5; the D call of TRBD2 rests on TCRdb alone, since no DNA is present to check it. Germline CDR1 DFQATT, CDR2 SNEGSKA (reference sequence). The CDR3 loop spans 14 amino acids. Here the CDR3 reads CSASGRFGRETQYF.

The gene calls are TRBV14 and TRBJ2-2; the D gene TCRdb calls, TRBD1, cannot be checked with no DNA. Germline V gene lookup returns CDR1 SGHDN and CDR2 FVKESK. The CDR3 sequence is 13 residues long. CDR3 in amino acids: CASSQNRGGELFF.

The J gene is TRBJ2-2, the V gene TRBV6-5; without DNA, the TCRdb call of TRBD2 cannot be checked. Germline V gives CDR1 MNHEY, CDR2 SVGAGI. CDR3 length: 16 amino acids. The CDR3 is CASSYTAGLRSGELFF.

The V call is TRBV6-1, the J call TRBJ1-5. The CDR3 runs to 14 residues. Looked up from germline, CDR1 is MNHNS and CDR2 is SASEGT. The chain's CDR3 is CASSPKEGNQPQHF.

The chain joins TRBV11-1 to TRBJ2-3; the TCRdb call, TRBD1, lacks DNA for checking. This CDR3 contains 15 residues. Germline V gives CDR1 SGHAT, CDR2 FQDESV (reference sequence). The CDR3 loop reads CASSLWDTSTDTQYF.

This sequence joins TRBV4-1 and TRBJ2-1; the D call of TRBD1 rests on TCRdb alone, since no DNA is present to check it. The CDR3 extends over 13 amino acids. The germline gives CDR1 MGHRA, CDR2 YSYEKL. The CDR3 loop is CASRLTGSDEQFF.

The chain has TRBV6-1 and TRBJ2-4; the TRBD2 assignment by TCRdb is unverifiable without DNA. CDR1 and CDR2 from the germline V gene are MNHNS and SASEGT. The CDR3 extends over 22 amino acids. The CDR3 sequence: CASSEALLTSGGAPLAKNIQYF.

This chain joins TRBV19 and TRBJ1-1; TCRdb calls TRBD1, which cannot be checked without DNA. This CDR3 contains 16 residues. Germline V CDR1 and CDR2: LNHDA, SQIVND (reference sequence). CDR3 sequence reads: CASSNIFSGVDTEAFF.

CDR3 amino acids: CASSYTSGTEAFF. The J gene is TRBJ1-1, the V gene TRBV12-3 or TRBV12-4. CDR3 length: 13 residues.

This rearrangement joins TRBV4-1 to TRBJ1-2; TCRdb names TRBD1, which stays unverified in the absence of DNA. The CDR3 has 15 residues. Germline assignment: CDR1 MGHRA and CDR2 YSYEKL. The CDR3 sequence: CASSQVSADHYGYTF.

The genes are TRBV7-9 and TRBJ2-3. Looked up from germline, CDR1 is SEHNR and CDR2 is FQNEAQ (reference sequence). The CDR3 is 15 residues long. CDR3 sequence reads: CASSPMSGLGDTQYF.

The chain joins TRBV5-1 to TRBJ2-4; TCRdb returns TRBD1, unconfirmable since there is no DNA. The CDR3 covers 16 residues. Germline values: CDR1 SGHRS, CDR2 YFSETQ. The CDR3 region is CASSSPLTGSKNIQYF.

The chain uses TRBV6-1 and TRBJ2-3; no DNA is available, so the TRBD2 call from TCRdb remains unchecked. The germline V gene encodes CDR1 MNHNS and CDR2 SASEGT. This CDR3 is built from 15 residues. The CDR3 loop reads CASSARGGRADTQYF.

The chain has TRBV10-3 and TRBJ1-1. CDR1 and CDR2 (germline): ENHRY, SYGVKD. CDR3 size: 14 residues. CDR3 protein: CAISAREGYTEAFF.

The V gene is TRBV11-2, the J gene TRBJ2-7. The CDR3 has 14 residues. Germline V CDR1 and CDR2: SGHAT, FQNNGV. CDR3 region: CASSATVRSYEQYF.

The chain's CDR3 is CASSLPGQGNGNTIYF. The genes are TRBV12-3 or TRBV12-4 and TRBJ1-3; the TCRdb D gene call, TRBD1, has no DNA to confirm it. The CDR3 is 16 amino acids.

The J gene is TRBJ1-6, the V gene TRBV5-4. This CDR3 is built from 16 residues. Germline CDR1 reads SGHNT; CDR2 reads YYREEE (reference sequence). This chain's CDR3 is CASSLSQRGWGSPLHF.